A single sample gave rise to the 17 T cell receptor beta chains below, sequenced in a study of blood T cell repertoires in COVID-19. TCRdb's table, derived via immunoSEQ multiplex PCR, lists solely in-frame clones and lacks some. The sample has about 74,000 clones; 84% are singletons. Sequencing was performed on peripheral blood. The receptors originated from a man in his 70s with acute or convalescent COVID-19.

The chain combines TRBV6-5 with TRBJ1-6, with D tentatively TRBD1 (5 bases). Between the trimmed V and J ends, which lost 5 bases and 4 bases, there was a span of 12 bases. CDR3 length: 15 amino acids. Germline V gene data show CDR1 as MNHEY and CDR2 as SVGAGI. The CDR3 bases are TGTGCCAGCAGTATGGGCGGGGGGTATAATTCACCCCTCCACTTT. Translating gives CASSMGGGYNSPLHF.

This chain connects TRBV3-1 (or the pseudogene TRBV3-2) to TRBJ1-1; 7 positions agree with TRBD1. CDR1 is LGHDT and CDR2 is YNNKEL in the germline V gene (reference sequence). Unmatched junction bases numbered 8, after V lost 3 bases and J lost 1 base. The CDR3 has 16 amino acids. The CDR3 is CASSQTGYGRNTEAFF. The CDR3 nucleotides are TGTGCCAGCAGCCAGACAGGGTATGGACGGAACACTGAAGCTTTCTTT.

CDR3 nucleotide sequence: TGTGCCAGTAGACTACAGGGGCGGGTTGGCTACACCTTC. Amino acids: CASRLQGRVGYTF. The chain has TRBV19 and TRBJ1-2; 7 bases are a match to TRBD1. Unmatched junction bases numbered 8, after V lost 6 bases and J lost 7 bases. The CDR3 length is 13 residues. The germline V gene encodes CDR1 LNHDA and CDR2 SQIVND (reference sequence).

CDR3 loop: CASSTGQGGEKLFF. In DNA, the CDR3 is TGTGCCAGTAGTACGGGACAGGGGGGAGAAAAACTGTTTTTT. The chain uses TRBV19 and TRBJ1-4; 11 bases line up with TRBD1. V gave up 4 bases and J gave up 8 bases; unmatched junction bases: 3. CDR1 and CDR2 from the germline V gene are LNHDA and SQIVND (reference sequence). This CDR3 has 14 residues.

The chain combines TRBV15 with TRBJ1-4; 7 bases align to TRBD1. CDR1 and CDR2 (germline): LNHNV, YYDKDF (reference sequence). The trim removed 11 bases at V and 4 bases at J, leaving 7 bases unmatched. CDR3 length equals 13 residues. The CDR3: CAVGGTDNEKLFF. In DNA form, the CDR3 reads TGTGCCGTGGGCGGGACAGATAATGAAAAACTGTTTTTT.

This rearrangement joins TRBV5-1 to TRBJ2-1, with 13 bases that match TRBD2. Per the germline V gene, CDR1 is SGHRS and CDR2 is YFSETQ. This CDR3 has 15 amino acids. The V and J ends lost 4 bases and 7 bases, in that order; junction bases with no gene match: 5. CDR3 in DNA: TGCGCCAGCAGCAAGGGACTAGCGGGGTGGAATGAGCAGTTCTTC. Residues: CASSKGLAGWNEQFF.

The chain has TRBV19 and TRBJ2-7, with TRBD1 identical over 7 bases. Germline CDR1 LNHDA, CDR2 SQIVND (reference sequence). The CDR3 runs 13 residues. The ends lost 5 bases at V and 6 bases at J; junction bases unmatched: 7. The CDR3 DNA sequence: TGTGCCAGTAGTGAGCAACAGGGGTTCGAGCAGTACTTC. It specifies CASSEQQGFEQYF.

This chain links TRBV5-1 with TRBJ2-2, with D maybe TRBD2 (5 bases). Trimming took 1 base from V and 1 from J, leaving 8 bases between them. The CDR3 loop spans 15 amino acids. Germline lookup yields CDR1 SGHRS and CDR2 YFSETQ. CDR3 amino acids: CASSLSGKNTGELFF. CDR3 nucleotide sequence: TGCGCCAGCAGCTTGAGCGGAAAGAACACCGGGGAGCTGTTTTTT.

The chain combines TRBV7-9 with TRBJ2-5, with D unresolved. Germline loops: CDR1 SEHNR, CDR2 FQNEAQ (reference sequence). The CDR3 has 14 residues. V lost 1 base to trimming and J lost 2 bases, with 8 bases between them. The CDR3 DNA sequence: TGTGCCAGCAGCTTAGTGGGCCCACAAGAGACCCAGTACTTC. Protein: CASSLVGPQETQYF.

The rearrangement joins TRBV7-3 to TRBJ2-7; possible D gene TRBD2, 6 bases. Per the germline V gene, CDR1 is SGHTA and CDR2 is FQGTGA. V shed 5 bases and J shed 7 bases, with 15 bases lying between them. CDR3 length: 13 amino acids. For the CDR3, the DNA is TGTGCCAGCAGCCCCGAAATGGGGGGTGAGCAGTACTTC. This gives the protein CASSPEMGGEQYF.

This sequence joins TRBV3-1 (or the pseudogene TRBV3-2) and TRBJ1-6, with 7 bases that match TRBD1. Germline lookup yields CDR1 LGHDT and CDR2 YNNKEL (reference sequence). V shed 5 bases and J 10 bases; nucleotides not matched to a gene: 14. This CDR3 is 16 amino acids long. CDR3: CASSAYSTGSGSPLHF. The CDR3 DNA reads as TGTGCCAGCAGCGCTTATTCGACAGGGTCGGGGTCACCCCTCCACTTT.

J is TRBJ1-2 and V is TRBV18; D uncertain. V gave up 1 base and J gave up 2 bases, with 8 bases separating them. This CDR3 spans 14 amino acids. Germline V gene data show CDR1 as KGHSH and CDR2 as LQKENI. This CDR3 is CASSPLKENYGYTF. DNA of the CDR3: TGTGCCAGCTCACCACTGAAGGAGAACTATGGCTACACCTTC.

The V gene is TRBV19, the J gene TRBJ1-2; the D is unclear. The V end lost 8 bases, the J end lost 4 bases, and 23 bases lay between the germline ends. The CDR3 has 16 residues. The germline V gene has CDR1 LNHDA and CDR2 SQIVND (reference sequence). The CDR3 region is CASEPGGGPVVYGYTF. CDR3 sequence (DNA): TGTGCCAGTGAACCAGGAGGAGGGCCGGTGGTCTATGGCTACACCTTC.

This chain joins TRBV5-6 and TRBJ2-6; D is uncertain. Germline V lookup: CDR1 SGHDT, CDR2 YYEEEE. CDR3 length: 14 residues. Between the trimmed V and J ends, which lost 0 bases and 1 base, there was a span of 2 bases. CDR3 sequence reads: CASSLASGANVLTF. CDR3 nucleotides: TGTGCCAGCAGCTTGGCGTCTGGGGCCAACGTCCTGACTTTC.

This chain uses TRBV4-2 with TRBJ2-1; 8 nucleotides align to TRBD2. The CDR3 is made up of 16 amino acids. The V gene's germline CDR1 is LGHNA and CDR2 YNFKEQ. The J segment lost 2 bases and the V segment lost 3 bases, leaving 6 bases of the junction unmatched. The CDR3 DNA sequence: TGTGCCAGCAGCCAGATTAGCGGGAACGCCTACAATGAGCAGTTCTTC. It yields the protein CASSQISGNAYNEQFF.

The rearrangement uses TRBV5-4 and TRBJ1-6; D is possibly TRBD1 (6 bases). V lost 2 bases and J 7 bases, leaving 13 bases between the germline ends. CDR1 is SGHNT and CDR2 is YYREEE in the germline V gene (reference sequence). This CDR3 has 15 residues. CDR3 region: CASSFLGQGNSPLHF. CDR3 DNA sequence: TGTGCCAGCAGCTTTCTAGGCCAGGGGAATTCACCCCTCCACTTT.

The J gene is TRBJ1-6, the V gene TRBV5-3, with TRBD1 matching over 9 bases. TRBV5-3 carries the ORF label, with uncertain function. The CDR3 covers 18 residues. With V trimmed by 3 bases and J by 10 bases, 17 bases remained unmatched. CDR3 DNA sequence: TGTGCCAGAAGCTGGGGAACTCCGGGACAGGGTTTAGGCTCACCCCTCCACTTT. The encoded protein is CARSWGTPGQGLGSPLHF.